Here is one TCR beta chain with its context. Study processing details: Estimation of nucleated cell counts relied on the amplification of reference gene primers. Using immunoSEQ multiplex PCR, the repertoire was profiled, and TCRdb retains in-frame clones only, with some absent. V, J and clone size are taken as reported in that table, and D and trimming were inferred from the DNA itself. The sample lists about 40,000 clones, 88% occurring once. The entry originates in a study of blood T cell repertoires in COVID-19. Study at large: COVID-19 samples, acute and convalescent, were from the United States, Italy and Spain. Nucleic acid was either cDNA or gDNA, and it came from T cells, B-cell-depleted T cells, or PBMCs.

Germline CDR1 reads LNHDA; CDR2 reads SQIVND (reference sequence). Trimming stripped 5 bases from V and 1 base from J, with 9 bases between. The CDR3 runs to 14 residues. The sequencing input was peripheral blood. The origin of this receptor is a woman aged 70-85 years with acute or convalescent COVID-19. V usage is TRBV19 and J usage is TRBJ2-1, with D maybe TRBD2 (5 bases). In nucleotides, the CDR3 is TGTGCCAGTAGTCCTAGCAGGTCCTACAATGAGCAGTTCTTC. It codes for CASSPSRSYNEQFF. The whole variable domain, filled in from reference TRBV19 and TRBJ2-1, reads DGGITQSPKYLFRKEGQNVTLSCEQNLNHDAMYWYRQDPGQGLRLIYYSQIVNDFQKGDIAEGYSVSREKKESFPLTVTSAQKNPTAFYLCASSPSRSYNEQFFGPGTRLTVL.